This record concerns one T cell receptor (beta chain) sequence. The CDR3 sequence is 14 residues long. In germline, CDR1 is MNHEY, CDR2 SVGAGI. The junction had 6 bases not matched to a gene; V was cut back by 5 bases and J by 5 bases. The data were obtained in a study of shared T cell receptors in the human thymus. TCRdb's copy holds only in-frame clones and misses some; the assay was immunoSEQ multiplex PCR. Of 720,000 or so clones listed, 70% to 90% are singletons. These sequences were also reported in another study, on human thymus T cells. That paper notes: The sample donors, healthy Finnish infants, were having corrective surgery for congenital heart defects. Thymic material originated from resections removed in the course of corrective heart surgery. What related research reported was that thymic repertoires overlapped highly among unrelated individuals.

The receptor was derived from a girl under two years old with a congenital heart defect. Material for sequencing was thymocytes. The chain joins TRBV6-5 to TRBJ1-1; 9 bases map to TRBD1. The CDR3 reads CASSKPGQGTEAFF. Here the CDR3 DNA reads TGTGCCAGCAGTAAACCGGGACAGGGAACTGAAGCTTTCTTT.